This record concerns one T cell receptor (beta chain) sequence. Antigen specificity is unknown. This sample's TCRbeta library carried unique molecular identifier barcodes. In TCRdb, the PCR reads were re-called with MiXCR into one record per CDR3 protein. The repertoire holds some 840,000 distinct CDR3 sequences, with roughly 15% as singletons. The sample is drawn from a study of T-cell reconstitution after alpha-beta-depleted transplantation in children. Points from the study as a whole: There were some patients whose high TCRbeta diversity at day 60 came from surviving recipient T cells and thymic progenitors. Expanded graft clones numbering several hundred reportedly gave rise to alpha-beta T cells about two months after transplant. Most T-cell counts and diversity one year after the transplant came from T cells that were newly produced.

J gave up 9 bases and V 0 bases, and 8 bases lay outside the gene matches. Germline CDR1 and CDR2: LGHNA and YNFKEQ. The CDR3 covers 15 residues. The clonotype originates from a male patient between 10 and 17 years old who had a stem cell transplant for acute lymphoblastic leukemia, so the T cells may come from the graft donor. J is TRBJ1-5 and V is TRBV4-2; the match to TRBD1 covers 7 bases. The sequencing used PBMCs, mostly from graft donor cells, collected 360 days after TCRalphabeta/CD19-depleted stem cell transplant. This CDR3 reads CASSQEGQGERPQHF. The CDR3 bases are TGTGCCAGCAGCCAAGAGGGTCAGGGGGAGCGGCCCCAGCATTTT.